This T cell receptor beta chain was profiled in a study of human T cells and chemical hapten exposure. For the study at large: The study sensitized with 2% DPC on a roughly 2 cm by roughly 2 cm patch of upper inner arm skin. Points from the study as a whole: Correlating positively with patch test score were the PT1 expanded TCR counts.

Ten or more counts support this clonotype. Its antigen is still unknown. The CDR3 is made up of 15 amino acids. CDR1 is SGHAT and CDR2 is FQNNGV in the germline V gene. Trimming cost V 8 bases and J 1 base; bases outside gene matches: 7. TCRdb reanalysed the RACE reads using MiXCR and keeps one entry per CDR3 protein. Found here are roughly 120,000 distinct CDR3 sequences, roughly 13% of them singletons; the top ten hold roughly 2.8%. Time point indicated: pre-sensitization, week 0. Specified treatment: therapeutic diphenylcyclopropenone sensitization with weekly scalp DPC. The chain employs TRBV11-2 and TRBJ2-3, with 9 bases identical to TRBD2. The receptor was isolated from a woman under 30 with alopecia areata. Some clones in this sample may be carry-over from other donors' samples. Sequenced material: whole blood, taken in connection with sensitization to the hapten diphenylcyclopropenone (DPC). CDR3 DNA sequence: TGTGCCAGCGCCCCTTTAGCGGGGGGCACAGATACGCAGTATTTT. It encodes CASAPLAGGTDTQYF. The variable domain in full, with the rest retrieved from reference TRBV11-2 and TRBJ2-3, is EAGVAQSPRYKIIEKRQSVAFWCNPISGHATLYWYQQILGQGPKLLIQFQNNGVVDDSQLPKDRFSAERLKGVDSTLKIQPAKLEDSAVYLCASAPLAGGTDTQYFGPGTRLTVL.